This T cell receptor beta chain was sequenced during a study of blood T cell repertoires in COVID-19. About the study: Samples came from the United States, Italy and Spain, spanning acute and convalescent COVID-19. From T cells, B-cell-depleted T cells, or PBMCs came the material, which was cDNA or gDNA.

Original processing methods: Amplification with reference gene primers provided the estimates of nucleated cell counts. Sequencing used immunoSEQ multiplex PCR; TCRdb keeps in-frame clones, though not all of them. The DNA was the basis for D and trimming; V, J and clone size are from that table. The table includes about 36,000 clones, roughly 73% detected once. CDR3 length: 13 residues. J was trimmed by 2 bases and V by 6 bases; bases with no gene match: 3. Sequencing used peripheral blood. The TCR originated in a man between 60 and 70 years old with acute or convalescent COVID-19. V gene TRBV12-3 or TRBV12-4 combines with J gene TRBJ2-7; 8 nucleotides agree with TRBD1. DNA of the CDR3: TGTGCCAGCAGGGGGACAGGAACCTACGAGCAGTACTTC. Translating it yields CASRGTGTYEQYF.